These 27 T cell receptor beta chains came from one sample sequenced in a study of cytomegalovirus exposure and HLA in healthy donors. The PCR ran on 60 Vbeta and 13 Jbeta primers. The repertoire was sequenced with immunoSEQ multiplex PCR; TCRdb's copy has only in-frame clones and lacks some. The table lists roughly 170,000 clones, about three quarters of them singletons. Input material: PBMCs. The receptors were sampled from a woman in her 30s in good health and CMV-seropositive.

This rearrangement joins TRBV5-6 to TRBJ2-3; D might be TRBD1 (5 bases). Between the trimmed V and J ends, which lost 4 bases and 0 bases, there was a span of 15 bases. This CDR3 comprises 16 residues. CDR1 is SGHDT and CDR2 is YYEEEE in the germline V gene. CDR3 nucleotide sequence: TGTGCCAGCAGCCCAAGGACAAGGCGAAGCACAGATACGCAGTATTTT. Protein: CASSPRTRRSTDTQYF. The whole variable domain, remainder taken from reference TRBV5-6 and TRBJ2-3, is DAGVTQSPTHLIKTRGQQVTLRCSPKSGHDTVSWYQQALGQGPQFIFQYYEEEERQRGNFPDRFSGHQFPNYSSELNVNALLLGDSALYLCASSPRTRRSTDTQYFGPGTRLTVL.

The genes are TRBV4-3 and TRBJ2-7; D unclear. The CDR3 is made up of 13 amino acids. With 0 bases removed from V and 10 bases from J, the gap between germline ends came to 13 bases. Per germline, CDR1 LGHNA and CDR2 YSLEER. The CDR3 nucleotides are TGCGCCAGCAGCCAAGATCGTGGGCCTTACCAGTACTTC. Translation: CASSQDRGPYQYF.

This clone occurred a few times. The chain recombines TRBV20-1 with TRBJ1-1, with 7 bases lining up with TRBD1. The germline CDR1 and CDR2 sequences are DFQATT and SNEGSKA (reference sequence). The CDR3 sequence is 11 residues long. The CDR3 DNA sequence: TGCAGCGGGATACAGGGGCTCGGTGCTTTCTTT. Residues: CSGIQGLGAFF.

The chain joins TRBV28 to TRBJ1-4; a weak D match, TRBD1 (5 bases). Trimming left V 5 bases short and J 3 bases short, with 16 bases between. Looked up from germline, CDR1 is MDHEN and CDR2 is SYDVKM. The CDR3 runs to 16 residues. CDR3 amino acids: CASSRPQGSANEKLFF. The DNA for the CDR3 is TGTGCCAGCAGTAGACCTCAGGGTTCGGCTAATGAAAAACTGTTTTTT.

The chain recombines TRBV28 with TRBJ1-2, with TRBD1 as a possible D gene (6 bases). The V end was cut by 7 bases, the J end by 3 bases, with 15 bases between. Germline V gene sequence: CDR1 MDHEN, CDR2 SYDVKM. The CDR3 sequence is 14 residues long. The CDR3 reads CASTIAGQHYGYTF. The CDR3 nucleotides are TGTGCCAGCACCATTGCCGGACAGCACTATGGCTACACCTTC.

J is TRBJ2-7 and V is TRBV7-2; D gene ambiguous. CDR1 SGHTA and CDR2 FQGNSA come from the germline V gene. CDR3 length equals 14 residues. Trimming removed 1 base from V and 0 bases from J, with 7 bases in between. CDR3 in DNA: TGTGCCAGCAGCTTAGACTACAACTCCTACGAGCAGTACTTC. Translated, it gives CASSLDYNSYEQYF. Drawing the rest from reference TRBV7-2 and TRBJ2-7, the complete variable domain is GAGVSQSPSNKVTEKGKDVELRCDPISGHTALYWYRQSLGQGLEFLIYFQGNSAPDKSGLPSDRFSAERTGGSVSTLTIQRTQQEDSAVYLCASSLDYNSYEQYFGPGTRLTVT.

The CDR3 nucleotides read TGTGCCAGCAGCGTAGTCACTTCGGGCGAGCAGTACTTC. It specifies CASSVVTSGEQYF. The rearrangement links TRBV9 to TRBJ2-7, with D hard to call. CDR3 length equals 13 residues. V was clipped by 0 bases and J by 6 bases, with 10 bases between them. Germline V gives CDR1 SGDLS, CDR2 YYNGEE. Supplemented by reference TRBV9 and TRBJ2-7, the full variable domain reads DSGVTQTPKHLITATGQRVTLRCSPRSGDLSVYWYQQSLDQGLQFLIQYYNGEERAKGNILERFSAQQFPDLHSELNLSSLELGDSALYFCASSVVTSGEQYFGPGTRLTVT.

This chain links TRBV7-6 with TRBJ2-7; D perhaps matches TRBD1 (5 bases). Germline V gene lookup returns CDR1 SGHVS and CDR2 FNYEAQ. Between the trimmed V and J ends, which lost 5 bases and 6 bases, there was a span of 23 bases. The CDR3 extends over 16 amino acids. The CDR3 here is CASSQNIDSGSGEQYF. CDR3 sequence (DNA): TGTGCCAGCAGCCAAAACATTGACAGTGGGTCTGGCGAGCAGTACTTC.

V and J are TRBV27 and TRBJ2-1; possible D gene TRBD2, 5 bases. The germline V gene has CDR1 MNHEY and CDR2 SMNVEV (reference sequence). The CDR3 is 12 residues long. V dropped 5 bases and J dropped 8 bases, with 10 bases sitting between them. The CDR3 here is CASSLFGDEQFF. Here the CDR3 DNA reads TGTGCCAGCAGTCTTTTCGGGGATGAGCAGTTCTTC.

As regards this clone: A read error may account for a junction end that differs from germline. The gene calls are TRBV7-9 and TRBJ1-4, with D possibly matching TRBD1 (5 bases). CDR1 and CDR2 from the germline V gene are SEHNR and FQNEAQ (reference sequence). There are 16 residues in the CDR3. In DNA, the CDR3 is TGTTCCAGCAGCTTAGCGGGAGGGGAGCTACGGGGAGGACTGTTTTTT. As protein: CSSSLAGGELRGGLFF. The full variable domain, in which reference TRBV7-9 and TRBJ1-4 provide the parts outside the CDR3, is DTGVSQNPRHKITKRGQNVTFRCDPISEHNRLYWYRQTLGQGPEFLTYFQNEAQLEKSRLLSDRFSAERPKGSFSTLEIQRTEQGDSAMYLCSSSLAGGELRGGLFFGSGTQLSVL.

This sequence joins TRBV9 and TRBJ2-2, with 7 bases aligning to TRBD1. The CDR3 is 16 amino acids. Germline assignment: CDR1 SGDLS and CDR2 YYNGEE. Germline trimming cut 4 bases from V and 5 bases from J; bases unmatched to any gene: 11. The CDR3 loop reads CASSPRAVQGTGELFF. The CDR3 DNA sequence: TGTGCCAGCAGCCCCCGCGCGGTACAGGGGACCGGGGAGCTGTTTTTT.

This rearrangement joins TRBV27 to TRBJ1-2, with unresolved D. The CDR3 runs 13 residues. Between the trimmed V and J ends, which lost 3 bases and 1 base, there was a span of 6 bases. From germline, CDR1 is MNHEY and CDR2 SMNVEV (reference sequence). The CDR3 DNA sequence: TGTGCCAGCAGTTTCTACGATAACTATGGCTACACCTTC. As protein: CASSFYDNYGYTF.

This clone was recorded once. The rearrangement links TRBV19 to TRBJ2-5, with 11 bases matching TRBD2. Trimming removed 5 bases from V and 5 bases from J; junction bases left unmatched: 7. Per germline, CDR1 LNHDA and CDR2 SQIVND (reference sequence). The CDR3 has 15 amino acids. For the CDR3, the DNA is TGTGCCAGTAGTTCCCGGACTAGCGGGTGGGAGACCCAGTACTTC. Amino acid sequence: CASSSRTSGWETQYF.

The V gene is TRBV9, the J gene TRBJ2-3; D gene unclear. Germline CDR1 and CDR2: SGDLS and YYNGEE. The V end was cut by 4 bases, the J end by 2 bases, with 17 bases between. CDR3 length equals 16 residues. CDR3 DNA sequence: TGTGCCAGCAGCTTCTCCGGTTTAGTAACCACAGATACGCAGTATTTT. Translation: CASSFSGLVTTDTQYF.

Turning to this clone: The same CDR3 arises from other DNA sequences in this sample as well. The DNA for the CDR3 is TGTGCCAGCAGTCCCGGGGCCTACGAGCAGTACTTC. This codes for CASSPGAYEQYF. The chain combines TRBV28 with TRBJ2-7, with D possibly being TRBD2 (5 bases). V was shortened by 5 bases and J by 2 bases, with 7 bases between the two germline ends. The CDR3 contains 12 residues. Germline V CDR1 and CDR2: MDHEN, SYDVKM.

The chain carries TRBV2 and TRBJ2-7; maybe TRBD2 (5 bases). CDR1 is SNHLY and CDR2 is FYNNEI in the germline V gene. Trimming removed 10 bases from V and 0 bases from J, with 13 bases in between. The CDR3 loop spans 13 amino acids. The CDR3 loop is CATSRGSSYEQYF. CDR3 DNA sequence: TGTGCCACCAGCAGAGGGAGCTCCTACGAGCAGTACTTC.

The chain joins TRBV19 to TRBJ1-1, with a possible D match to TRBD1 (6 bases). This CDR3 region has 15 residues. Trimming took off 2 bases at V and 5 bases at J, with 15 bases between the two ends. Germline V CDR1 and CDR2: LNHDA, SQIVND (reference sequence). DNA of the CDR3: TGTGCCAGTAGTATATCCCGAACAGGGCAGACTGAAGCTTTCTTT. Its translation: CASSISRTGQTEAFF.

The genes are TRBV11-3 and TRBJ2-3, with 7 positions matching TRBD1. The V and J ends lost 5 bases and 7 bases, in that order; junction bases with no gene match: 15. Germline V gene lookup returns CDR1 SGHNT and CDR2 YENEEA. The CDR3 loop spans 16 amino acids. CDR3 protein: CASSARDSLLSNTQYF. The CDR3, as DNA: TGTGCCAGCAGCGCCCGGGACAGCCTCCTTTCTAATACGCAGTATTTT.

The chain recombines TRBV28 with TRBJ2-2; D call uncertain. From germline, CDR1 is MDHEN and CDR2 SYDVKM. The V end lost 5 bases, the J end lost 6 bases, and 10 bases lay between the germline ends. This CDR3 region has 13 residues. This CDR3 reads CASSKPRSGELFF. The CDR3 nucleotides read TGTGCCAGCAGTAAACCGAGGTCCGGGGAGCTGTTTTTT.

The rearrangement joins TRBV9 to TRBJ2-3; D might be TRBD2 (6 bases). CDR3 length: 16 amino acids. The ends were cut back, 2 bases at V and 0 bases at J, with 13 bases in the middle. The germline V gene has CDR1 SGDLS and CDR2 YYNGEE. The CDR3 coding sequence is TGTGCCAGCAGCGTGGGCGGGACGGCGAGCACAGATACGCAGTATTTT. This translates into CASSVGGTASTDTQYF.

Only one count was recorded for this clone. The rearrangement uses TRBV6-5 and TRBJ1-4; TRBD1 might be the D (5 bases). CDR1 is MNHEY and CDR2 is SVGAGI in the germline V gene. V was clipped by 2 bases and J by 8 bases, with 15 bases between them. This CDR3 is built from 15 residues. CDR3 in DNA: TGTGCCAGCAGTTACCGAAGGACATTGGGGGAAAAACTGTTTTTT. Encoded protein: CASSYRRTLGEKLFF.

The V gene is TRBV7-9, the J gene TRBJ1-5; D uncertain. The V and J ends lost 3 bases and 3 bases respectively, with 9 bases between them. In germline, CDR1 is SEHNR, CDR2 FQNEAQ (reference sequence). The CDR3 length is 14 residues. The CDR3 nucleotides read TGTGCCAGCAGCTTGGTCGGTGCCAATCAGCCCCAGCATTTT. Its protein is CASSLVGANQPQHF.

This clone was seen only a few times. Here the CDR3 DNA reads TGTGCCAGCAGCCCCAGGCGGGGTAATGAGCAGTTCTTC. Amino acids: CASSPRRGNEQFF. The rearrangement uses TRBV7-9 and TRBJ2-1, with TRBD2 as a possible D gene (6 bases). The V end was cut by 5 bases, the J end by 7 bases, with 12 bases between. The CDR3 runs 13 residues. Germline V lookup: CDR1 SEHNR, CDR2 FQNEAQ (reference sequence).

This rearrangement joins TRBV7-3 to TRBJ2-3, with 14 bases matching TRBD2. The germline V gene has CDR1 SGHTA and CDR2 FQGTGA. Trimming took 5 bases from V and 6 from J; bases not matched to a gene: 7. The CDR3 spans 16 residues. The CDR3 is CASSGGTSGSRDTQYF. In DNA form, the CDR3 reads TGTGCCAGCAGCGGCGGGACTAGCGGGAGTAGGGATACGCAGTATTTT.

The CDR3 DNA follows: TGTGCCAGCAGCTCCGGACAGGGACACACCGGGGAGCTGTTTTTT. Its translation: CASSSGQGHTGELFF. The genes are TRBV5-5 and TRBJ2-2; 8 nucleotides line up with TRBD1. The V gene end was trimmed by 3 bases and the J gene end by 3 bases; junction bases not matched to a gene: 4. The CDR3 consists of 15 residues. CDR1 is SGHKS and CDR2 is YYEKEE in the germline V gene (reference sequence).

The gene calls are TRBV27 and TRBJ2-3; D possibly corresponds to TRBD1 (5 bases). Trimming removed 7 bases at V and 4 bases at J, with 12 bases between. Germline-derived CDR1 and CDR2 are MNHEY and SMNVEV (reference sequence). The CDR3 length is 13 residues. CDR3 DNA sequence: TGTGCCAGCACCCCCCACAGGTCAGATACGCAGTATTTT. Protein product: CASTPHRSDTQYF.

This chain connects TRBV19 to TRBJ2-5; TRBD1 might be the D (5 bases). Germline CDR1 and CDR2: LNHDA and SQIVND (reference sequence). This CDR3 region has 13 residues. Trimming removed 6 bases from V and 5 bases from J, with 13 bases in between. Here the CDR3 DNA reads TGTGCCAGTAGGACGCCAGGGTTGGAGACCCAGTACTTC. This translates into CASRTPGLETQYF.